A single sample is the source of the 20 T cell receptor beta chains below, sequenced in a study of breast tumors, draining lymph nodes, adjacent tissues (dated by TCRdb to 2016 to 2017). The library was made by multiplex PCR. Sequencing used an Illumina HiSeq 2000. TCRdb reran the public reads through fastp at Q25 and MiXCR, keeping productive beta chains. Rows are unified per CDR3 protein, each entry keeping the most common DNA and genes. Within this sample are around 19,000 distinct CDR3 sequences, with about 30% of them counted one time only. The top ten clones comprise approximately 12% of the sample. Sequenced material: breast tumor tissue. The receptors shown here come from a female donor with breast cancer. Some clones in this sample may be carry-over from other donors' samples.

This clonotype was counted at least ten times. This chain joins TRBV6-4 and TRBJ2-1; 7 bases map to TRBD1. V lost 6 bases to trimming and J lost 4 bases; unmatched junction nucleotides: 12. Germline CDR1 and CDR2: MRHNA and SNTAGT. The CDR3 covers 16 residues. CDR3 loop: CASRERDRDTYNEQFF. In nucleotides, the CDR3 is TGTGCCAGCAGGGAACGAGACAGGGATACGTACAATGAGCAGTTCTTC.

This clonotype was counted at least ten times. At one end, the junction sequence differs from germline, possibly due to a read error. The V and J genes are TRBV7-2 and TRBJ2-1, with 11 bases identical to TRBD2. The germline V gene has CDR1 SGHTA and CDR2 FQGNSA. This CDR3 spans 12 amino acids. CDR3: CASSLAGGEQFF. DNA for the CDR3: TGTGCCAGCAGCCTAGCGGGAGGCGAGCAGTTCTTC.

In this sample, this clonotype turned up a few times. The chain combines TRBV20-1 with TRBJ1-1; 7 bases align to TRBD1. The CDR3 sequence is 15 residues long. Germline-derived CDR1 and CDR2 are DFQATT and SNEGSKA (reference sequence). V was clipped by 3 bases and J by 4 bases; unmatched bases: 11. CDR3 DNA: TGCAGTGCTAGGCAGACAGGGACCCTCGCCACTGAAGCTTTCTTT. This sequence encodes CSARQTGTLATEAFF.

This clonotype was seen many times. The CDR3 DNA is TGTGCCAGCAGCCCCTTGACCGGGACAGGGTTGGAGACCCAGTACTTC. Amino acids: CASSPLTGTGLETQYF. The chain uses TRBV11-2 and TRBJ2-5; 9 bases align to TRBD1. CDR1 and CDR2 (germline): SGHAT, FQNNGV. CDR3 length: 16 amino acids. The V and J ends lost 5 bases and 5 bases, in that order; junction bases with no gene match: 12.

The sample holds one count of this clonotype. The chain combines TRBV20-1 with TRBJ1-1; D call uncertain. The CDR3 runs to 11 residues. The V end lost 3 bases, the J end lost 10 bases, and 12 bases lay between the germline ends. Per the germline V gene, CDR1 is DFQATT and CDR2 is SNEGSKA (reference sequence). The chain's CDR3 is CSASRGSLAFF. The CDR3 region has the DNA TGCAGTGCTAGTCGAGGATCCTTAGCTTTCTTT.

To note about this clonotype: Since no conserved phenylalanine or tryptophan closes the CDR3, a read error is the likely cause. The limits of the CDR3 on the DNA are not certain, so only TCRdb's listed CDR3 is given. The chain combines TRBV7-2 with TRBJ2-7. The CDR3 totals 14 residues, both ends included. Per germline, CDR1 SGHTA and CDR2 FQGNSA. CDR3 in amino acids: CASSLDRSSYERYL.

This clonotype occurred many times. V is TRBV5-4 and J is TRBJ2-5; 15 bases fit TRBD2. CDR1 and CDR2 (germline): SGHNT, YYREEE (reference sequence). The V and J ends lost 4 bases and 1 base, in that order; junction bases with no gene match: 5. The CDR3 covers 17 residues. This chain's CDR3 is CASSGTSGRPRQETQYF. The CDR3 coding sequence is TGTGCCAGCAGCGGGACTAGCGGGAGGCCCCGCCAAGAGACCCAGTACTTC.

This chain links TRBV3-1 with TRBJ1-1; D may be TRBD1 (5 bases). The CDR3 covers 13 residues. Germline V gene sequence: CDR1 LGHDT, CDR2 YNNKEL (reference sequence). The V and J ends lost 3 bases and 2 bases respectively, with 7 bases between them. The CDR3 protein is CASSHGGNTEAFF. The CDR3 coding sequence is TGTGCCAGCAGCCATGGGGGAAACACTGAAGCTTTCTTT.

This clonotype was seen at least ten times. The rearrangement joins TRBV19 to TRBJ2-7; 7 bases align to TRBD2. The CDR3 consists of 16 residues. CDR1 is LNHDA, CDR2 SQIVND, per germline (reference sequence). V was clipped by 6 bases and J by 5 bases; unmatched bases: 16. This chain's CDR3 is CASSSGKRGRGDEQYF. Here the CDR3 DNA reads TGTGCCAGTAGCTCCGGGAAGAGGGGTCGGGGGGACGAGCAGTACTTC.

Sample share makes this clonotype medium-sized (0.01 to 0.1%). V gene TRBV29-1 combines with J gene TRBJ2-3; 7 nucleotides match TRBD1. Germline trimming cut 6 bases from V and 8 bases from J; bases unmatched to any gene: 8. Germline loops: CDR1 SQVTM, CDR2 ANQGSEA. This CDR3 is 12 amino acids long. In nucleotides, the CDR3 is TGCAGCGTACGGAAGGGGGCGGGTACGCAGTATTTT. Residues: CSVRKGAGTQYF.

This clonotype has at least ten counts. The chain carries TRBV18 and TRBJ1-2, with 10 bases matching TRBD1. J lost 6 bases, V lost 4 bases, and 11 bases had no gene match. Germline CDR1 KGHSH, CDR2 LQKENI. The CDR3 consists of 16 residues. The CDR3, as DNA: TGTGCCAGCTCACAGCGACAGGGGGCAGGGACAAATGGCTACACCTTC. Residues: CASSQRQGAGTNGYTF.

Ten or more counts support this clonotype. The J gene is TRBJ2-1, the V gene TRBV24-1; TRBD2 agrees at 10 bases. The germline V gene has CDR1 KGHDR and CDR2 SFDVKD. Trimming took 4 bases from V and 0 from J; bases not matched to a gene: 11. The CDR3 is 19 amino acids. CDR3 amino acids: CATSDRTSGARFSYNEQFF. Here the CDR3 DNA reads TGTGCCACCAGTGACCGAACTAGCGGGGCCCGCTTCTCCTACAATGAGCAGTTCTTC.

This clonotype was seen at least ten times. The chain has TRBV25-1 and TRBJ2-5; 12 nucleotides agree with TRBD2. J was trimmed by 4 bases and V by 2 bases; bases with no gene match: 8. Germline CDR1 is MGHDK and CDR2 is SYGVNS. The CDR3 runs 17 residues. CDR3 region: CASSERGGLAGGETQYF. In nucleotides, the CDR3 is TGTGCCAGCAGTGAAAGGGGGGGACTAGCGGGTGGAGAGACCCAGTACTTC. Complete variable domain (other parts from reference TRBV25-1 and TRBJ2-5): EADIYQTPRYLVIGTGKKITLECSQTMGHDKMYWYQQDPGMELHLIHYSYGVNSTEKGDLSSESTVSRIRTEHFPLTLESARPSHTSQYLCASSERGGLAGGETQYFGPGTRLLVL.

This clonotype was counted ten times or more. The rearrangement links TRBV4-2 to TRBJ1-4, with D perhaps matching TRBD1 (6 bases). Trimming cost V 1 base and J 5 bases, with 11 bases left between them. The germline V gene has CDR1 LGHNA and CDR2 YNFKEQ. CDR3 length: 15 residues. CDR3 in DNA: TGTGCCAGCAGCCAAGGGGGACAAGGAAATGAAAAACTGTTTTTT. Translation gives CASSQGGQGNEKLFF.

This clonotype was seen more than once but under ten times. CDR3 in DNA: TGTGCCTGGAGTGAGGTTCACTTTGAAGCTTTCTTT. The encoded protein is CAWSEVHFEAFF. The chain has TRBV30 and TRBJ1-1; D is unclear. V was clipped by 1 base and J by 7 bases, with 10 bases between them. The germline V gene has CDR1 GTSNPN and CDR2 SVGIG (reference sequence). The CDR3 has 12 amino acids.

V is TRBV7-2 and J is TRBJ1-4, with D perhaps TRBD1 (6 bases). Germline loops: CDR1 SGHTA, CDR2 FQGNSA. V was shortened by 5 bases and J by 6 bases, with 16 bases between the two germline ends. This CDR3 has 15 residues. The CDR3 nucleotides are TGTGCCAGCAGCCCTAGACAGGTCGGGGATGAAAAACTGTTTTTT. It yields the protein CASSPRQVGDEKLFF.

This clonotype has at least ten counts. The CDR3 loop reads CASSQESASEQFF. The CDR3 nucleotides read TGTGCCAGCAGCCAAGAGTCGGCTAGTGAGCAGTTCTTC. This chain joins TRBV4-2 and TRBJ2-1, with D unresolved. Between the trimmed V and J ends, which lost 0 bases and 9 bases, there was a span of 9 bases. This CDR3 is 13 amino acids long. CDR1 and CDR2 from the germline V gene are LGHNA and YNFKEQ.

This clonotype showed up just a few times. A clone one base away is much larger, so this may be a read error. Here the CDR3 DNA reads TGCAGCGTTGCCCAACAAGAGGCCCAGTACTTC. Protein product: CSVAQQEAQYF. The chain employs TRBV29-1 and TRBJ2-5; unclear D gene. The CDR3 spans 11 residues. Per germline, CDR1 SQVTM and CDR2 ANQGSEA. The complete variable domain, with remaining parts taken from reference TRBV29-1 and TRBJ2-5, reads SAVISQKPSRDICQRGTSLTIQCQVDSQVTMMFWYRQQPGQSLTLIATANQGSEATYESGFVIDKFPISRPNLTFSTLTVSNMSPEDSSIYLCSVAQQEAQYFGPGTRLLVL.

Points on this clonotype: At one end the junction does not follow the germline gene, possibly because of a read error. This chain connects TRBV20-1 to TRBJ2-2; TRBD1 agrees at 7 bases. The CDR3 spans 18 residues. CDR1 is DFQATT and CDR2 is SNEGSKA in the germline V gene (reference sequence). The CDR3 DNA is TGCAGTGCTAGAGGAAAAAAAACAGGGGTGGCGGAGACCGGGGAGTTGTTTTTT. Protein product: CSARGKKTGVAETGELFF.

This clonotype was found many times. This chain links TRBV2 with TRBJ1-2; D is possibly TRBD1 (5 bases). The CDR3 has 12 residues. Trimming removed 6 bases from V and 11 bases from J, with 16 bases in between. CDR1 and CDR2 from the germline V gene are SNHLY and FYNNEI. The CDR3 sequence: CASRGDAWRYTF. In nucleotides, the CDR3 is TGTGCCAGCAGGGGGGACGCCTGGAGGTACACCTTC. The full variable domain, completed using reference TRBV2 and TRBJ1-2, is EPEVTQTPSHQVTQMGQEVILRCVPISNHLYFYWYRQILGQKVEFLVSFYNNEISEKSEIFDDQFSVERPDGSNFTLKIRSTKLEDSAMYFCASRGDAWRYTFGSGTRLTVV.